Given below is one T cell receptor (beta chain) in context. Its antigen remains unknown. The entry originates in a study of cytomegalovirus exposure and HLA in healthy donors. Broader study findings: It was reported that TCR beta sequences correctly inferred the HLA-A and HLA-B alleles for most subjects.

Vbeta (60) and Jbeta (13) primers were used in the PCR. Method: immunoSEQ multiplex PCR; TCRdb's copy keeps in-frame clones and lacks some. The sample consists of roughly 90,000 clones, about 88% of them appearing once. When sampled, the donors appeared nominally healthy, though they likely had unrecorded immune exposures. V dropped 4 bases and J dropped 4; count of bases not matched to a gene: 3. The CDR3 loop spans 15 amino acids. Germline CDR1 reads SGHVS; CDR2 reads FQNEAQ. The chain uses TRBV7-8 and TRBJ2-5; 13 bases line up with TRBD2. The sample consisted of PBMCs. The clonotype was recovered from a man younger than 35 in good health and CMV-seronegative. In DNA, the CDR3 is TGTGCCAGCAGCTCGGGACTAGCGGGGCGAGAGACCCAGTACTTC. Translated: CASSSGLAGRETQYF.